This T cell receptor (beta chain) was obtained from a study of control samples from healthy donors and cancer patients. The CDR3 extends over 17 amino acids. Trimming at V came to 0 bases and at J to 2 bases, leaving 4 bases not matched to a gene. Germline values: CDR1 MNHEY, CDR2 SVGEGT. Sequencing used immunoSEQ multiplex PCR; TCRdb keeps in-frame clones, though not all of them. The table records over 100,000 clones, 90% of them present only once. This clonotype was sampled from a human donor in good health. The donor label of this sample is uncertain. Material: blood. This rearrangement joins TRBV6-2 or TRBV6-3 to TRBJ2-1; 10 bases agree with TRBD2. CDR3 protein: CASSYSWLAGAYNEQFF. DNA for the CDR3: TGTGCCAGCAGTTACTCGTGGCTAGCGGGGGCCTACAATGAGCAGTTCTTC.